The T cell receptor beta chain under discussion was sequenced for a study of beta chain features in type 1 diabetes. The sample holds a few counts of this clone. Its specificity is unknown. Study-wide findings and caveats: Type 1 diabetes patients showed a moderate but significant shortening of TCRB CDR3s in all four CD4+ subsets.

The sequenced template was cDNA made from the entire isolated RNA. Libraries were prepared by immunoSEQ multiplex PCR; TCRdb keeps only in-frame clonotypes and omits some of them. The sample includes some 130,000 clones, around 9% of them seen just once. The germline gives CDR1 SGHRS, CDR2 YFSETQ. The CDR3 runs to 15 residues. V trimming: 4 bases; J trimming: 3 bases; junction bases outside the gene matches: 7. Source material: central memory CD4+ T cells from blood. The gene calls are TRBV5-1 and TRBJ2-3, with 8 positions matching TRBD2. This clonotype was obtained from a young man with type 1 diabetes. In DNA form, the CDR3 reads TGCGCCAGCAGCGCCTGGACTAGCAGTACAGATACGCAGTATTTT. Translated, it gives CASSAWTSSTDTQYF.